Following are 19 T cell receptor beta chains from one sample sequenced in a study of cytomegalovirus exposure and HLA in healthy donors. Using immunoSEQ multiplex PCR, the repertoire was profiled, and TCRdb retains in-frame clones only, with some absent. The repertoire has 150,000 to 200,000 clones, around 86% of them found once; the top ten carry roughly 6.6%. What was sequenced was PBMCs. Every receptor here comes from a man under 40 in good health and CMV-seropositive.

V is TRBV6-1 and J is TRBJ2-3; no definite D call. Germline CDR1 MNHNS, CDR2 SASEGT. The CDR3 extends over 13 amino acids. Trimming stripped 6 bases from V and 0 bases from J, with 7 bases between. CDR3 protein: CASRLLSTDTQYF. The CDR3 DNA reads as TGTGCCAGCAGGCTACTGAGCACAGATACGCAGTATTTT.

V gene TRBV7-8 combines with J gene TRBJ2-1; 9 bases fit TRBD2. CDR3 length: 15 amino acids. Germline V gene sequence: CDR1 SGHVS, CDR2 FQNEAQ. V trimming: 5 bases; J trimming: 8 bases; junction bases outside the gene matches: 10. CDR3 sequence: CASSLRGGGVYEQFF. The CDR3 DNA follows: TGTGCCAGCAGCCTGAGGGGCGGGGGGGTCTATGAGCAGTTCTTC.

V gene TRBV30 combines with J gene TRBJ1-3; D is ambiguous. Trimming shortened V by 5 bases and J by 0 bases, and 5 bases separated the two germline ends. The germline gives CDR1 GTSNPN, CDR2 SVGIG (reference sequence). This CDR3 spans 12 amino acids. CDR3 nucleotide sequence: TGTGCCTGGGGAGTCTCTGGAAACACCATATATTTT. It translates to CAWGVSGNTIYF.

This rearrangement joins TRBV4-3 to TRBJ2-5; possible D gene TRBD2, 5 bases. The germline V gene has CDR1 LGHNA and CDR2 YSLEER. V was pared by 0 bases and J by 5 bases, with 13 bases between. The CDR3 length is 15 residues. This CDR3 reads CASSQDGSGGETQYF. CDR3 DNA: TGCGCCAGCAGCCAAGATGGGTCTGGCGGGGAGACCCAGTACTTC.

The gene calls are TRBV30 and TRBJ2-1; 7 bases fit TRBD2. The junction had 8 bases not matched to a gene; V was cut back by 5 bases and J by 7 bases. CDR1 and CDR2 from the germline V gene are GTSNPN and SVGIG (reference sequence). This CDR3 is 13 amino acids long. Here the CDR3 DNA reads TGTGCCTGGTCCCGGGACGGGAGGAATGAGCAGTTCTTC. Amino acids: CAWSRDGRNEQFF.

The chain couples TRBV7-3 to TRBJ2-1; tentatively, D is TRBD2 (6 bases). The CDR3 covers 16 residues. Germline V gives CDR1 SGHTA, CDR2 FQGTGA. V was pared by 5 bases and J by 9 bases, with 23 bases between. The CDR3 coding sequence is TGTGCCAGCAGCCGACGAACAATTGGGGGAGGCAGTGAGCAGTTCTTC. Translation gives CASSRRTIGGGSEQFF.

V and J are TRBV28 and TRBJ2-1; D unclear. From germline, CDR1 is MDHEN and CDR2 SYDVKM. V was clipped by 3 bases and J by 2 bases, with 5 bases between them. The CDR3 consists of 13 residues. DNA for the CDR3: TGTGCCAGCAGTTTCTCCGCCTACAATGAGCAGTTCTTC. Translating gives CASSFSAYNEQFF.

As for this clone: Other DNA sequences in this sample translate to the same CDR3. V usage is TRBV29-1 and J usage is TRBJ2-3, with TRBD1 identical over 8 bases. This CDR3 is built from 14 residues. With 5 bases clipped from V and 0 bases from J, the junction kept 4 bases outside the gene matches. The V gene's germline CDR1 is SQVTM and CDR2 ANQGSEA. CDR3 amino acids: CSVLRTGSTDTQYF. Here the CDR3 DNA reads TGCAGCGTTCTTAGGACAGGGAGCACAGATACGCAGTATTTT.

This chain uses TRBV7-9 with TRBJ2-2; a weak D match, TRBD2 (5 bases). The CDR3 extends over 16 amino acids. CDR1 is SEHNR, CDR2 FQNEAQ, per germline (reference sequence). The ends were cut back, 4 bases at V and 1 base at J, with 13 bases in the middle. The chain's CDR3 is CASSSRGGQNTGELFF. DNA of the CDR3: TGTGCCAGCAGCTCCCGAGGCGGGCAGAACACCGGGGAGCTGTTTTTT.

CDR3 coding DNA: TGTGCCAGCAGCCCCGGAAGTAGCGGGATTCAAGAGACCCAGTACTTC. Amino acid sequence: CASSPGSSGIQETQYF. The rearrangement uses TRBV7-2 and TRBJ2-5; 8 nucleotides line up with TRBD2. The CDR3 totals 16 residues. Per the germline V gene, CDR1 is SGHTA and CDR2 is FQGNSA. With 5 bases clipped from V and 2 bases from J, the junction kept 10 bases outside the gene matches.

The V and J genes are TRBV4-1 and TRBJ2-1, with 9 bases aligning to TRBD2. Germline V CDR1 and CDR2: MGHRA, YSYEKL. The V segment lost 1 base and the J segment 5 bases; nucleotides outside the gene matches: 12. This CDR3 contains 18 residues. In DNA, the CDR3 is TGCGCCAGCAGCCAAGGATATAGCGGGGGATCGGGAAACAATGAGCAGTTCTTC. It encodes CASSQGYSGGSGNNEQFF.

The CDR3 DNA is TGTGCCAGCAGCTTAGGCCGGGAGGGCCGCTACGAGCAGTACTTC. It yields the protein CASSLGREGRYEQYF. The J gene is TRBJ2-7, the V gene TRBV7-9; 8 positions match TRBD2. The trim removed 1 base at V and 3 bases at J, leaving 5 bases unmatched. The CDR3 runs 15 residues. The germline CDR1 and CDR2 sequences are SEHNR and FQNEAQ (reference sequence). Looking up the rest from reference TRBV7-9 and TRBJ2-7 gives the full variable domain: DTGVSQNPRHKITKRGQNVTFRCDPISEHNRLYWYRQTLGQGPEFLTYFQNEAQLEKSRLLSDRFSAERPKGSFSTLEIQRTEQGDSAMYLCASSLGREGRYEQYFGPGTRLTVT.

The gene calls are TRBV6-1 and TRBJ1-3, with D hard to call. CDR3 length: 14 amino acids. Between the trimmed V and J ends, which lost 3 bases and 0 bases, there was a span of 6 bases. Germline V CDR1 and CDR2: MNHNS, SASEGT. The DNA for the CDR3 is TGTGCCAGCAGTGACAGGATCTCTGGAAACACCATATATTTT. It translates to CASSDRISGNTIYF.

There are a few counts of this clone. This chain links TRBV19 with TRBJ1-1; D call uncertain. Trimming took off 9 bases at V and 0 bases at J, with 11 bases between the two ends. Germline V gene sequence: CDR1 LNHDA, CDR2 SQIVND (reference sequence). CDR3 length equals 13 residues. The CDR3 sequence: CASAPQVNTEAFF. CDR3 nucleotides: TGTGCCAGCGCCCCTCAGGTGAACACTGAAGCTTTCTTT.

V gene TRBV7-8 combines with J gene TRBJ1-1; D possibly corresponds to TRBD1 (6 bases). The ends were cut back, 3 bases at V and 1 base at J, with 12 bases in the middle. The germline V gene has CDR1 SGHVS and CDR2 FQNEAQ. The CDR3 extends over 15 amino acids. The CDR3 DNA reads as TGTGCCAGCAGCTTTCGGGGGGCACGGAACACTGAAGCTTTCTTT. It codes for CASSFRGARNTEAFF.

J is TRBJ2-5 and V is TRBV11-3; D uncertain. This CDR3 contains 13 residues. Trimming pared 6 bases from V and 0 bases from J, leaving 8 bases between. From germline, CDR1 is SGHNT and CDR2 YENEEA. This chain's CDR3 is CASSGGNQETQYF. CDR3 bases: TGTGCCAGCAGTGGTGGGAACCAAGAGACCCAGTACTTC.

This clone was detected once. The chain has TRBV11-3 and TRBJ1-4; D call uncertain. The CDR3 is 17 residues long. CDR1 SGHNT and CDR2 YENEEA come from the germline V gene. V lost 4 bases, J lost 0 bases, and 15 bases lay in between. The CDR3 here is CASSSATGIATNEKLFF. The DNA of the CDR3 is TGTGCCAGCAGCTCAGCTACCGGGATAGCAACTAATGAAAAACTGTTTTTT.

In its sample, this clone was seen once. This chain connects TRBV4-3 to TRBJ2-1; possibly TRBD1 for D (5 bases). CDR3 length: 17 residues. Per germline, CDR1 LGHNA and CDR2 YSLEER. Deletions cut 0 bases from V and 4 bases from J, with 16 bases between. The DNA of the CDR3 is TGCGCCAGCAGCCAAGATCGGTGGGCTCAGGGATACAATGAGCAGTTCTTC. Translating it yields CASSQDRWAQGYNEQFF.

The rearrangement uses TRBV6-5 and TRBJ2-7; 9 bases are shared with TRBD1. The germline V gene encodes CDR1 MNHEY and CDR2 SVGAGI. The CDR3 has 14 residues. The J segment lost 3 bases and the V segment lost 6 bases, leaving 6 bases of the junction unmatched. CDR3 DNA: TGTGCCAGCAGCCGGACGGGACAGGGCTACGAGCAGTACTTC. Amino acid sequence: CASSRTGQGYEQYF.